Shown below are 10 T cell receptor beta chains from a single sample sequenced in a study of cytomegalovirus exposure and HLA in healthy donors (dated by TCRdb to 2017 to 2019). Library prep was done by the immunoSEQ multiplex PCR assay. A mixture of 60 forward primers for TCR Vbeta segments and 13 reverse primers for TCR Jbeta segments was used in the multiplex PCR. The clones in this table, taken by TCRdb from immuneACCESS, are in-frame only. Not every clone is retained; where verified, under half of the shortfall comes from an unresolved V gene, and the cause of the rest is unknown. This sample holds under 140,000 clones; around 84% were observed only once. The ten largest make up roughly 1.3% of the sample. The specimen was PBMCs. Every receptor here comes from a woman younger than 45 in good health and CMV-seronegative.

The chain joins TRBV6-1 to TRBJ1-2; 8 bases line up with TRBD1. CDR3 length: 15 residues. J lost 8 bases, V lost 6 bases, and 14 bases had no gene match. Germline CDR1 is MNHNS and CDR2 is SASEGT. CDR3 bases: TGTGCCAGCAGGATGATAGAGGACAGGGCGTGGGGCTACACCTTC. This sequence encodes CASRMIEDRAWGYTF.

The CDR3 DNA reads TGTGCCAGCAGCTTAGTACTCTCGGAGACCCAGTACTTC. Its protein product is CASSLVLSETQYF. The rearrangement joins TRBV7-8 to TRBJ2-5; no firm D call. Trimming pared 1 base from V and 5 bases from J, leaving 8 bases between. The CDR3 is 13 residues long. In germline, CDR1 is SGHVS, CDR2 FQNEAQ.

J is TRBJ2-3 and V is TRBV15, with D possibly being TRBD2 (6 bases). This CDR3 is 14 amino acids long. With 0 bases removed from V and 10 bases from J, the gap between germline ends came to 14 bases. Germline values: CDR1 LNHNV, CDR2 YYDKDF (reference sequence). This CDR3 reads CATSRDRFGTAQYF. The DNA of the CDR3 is TGTGCCACCAGCAGAGATAGGTTCGGGACTGCGCAGTATTTT.

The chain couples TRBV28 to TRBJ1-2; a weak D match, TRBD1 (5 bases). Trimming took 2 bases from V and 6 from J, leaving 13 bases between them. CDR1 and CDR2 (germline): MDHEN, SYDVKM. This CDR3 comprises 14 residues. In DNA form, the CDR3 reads TGTGCCAGCAGTTTACTGGTGTCAGGGCATGGCTACACCTTC. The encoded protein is CASSLLVSGHGYTF.

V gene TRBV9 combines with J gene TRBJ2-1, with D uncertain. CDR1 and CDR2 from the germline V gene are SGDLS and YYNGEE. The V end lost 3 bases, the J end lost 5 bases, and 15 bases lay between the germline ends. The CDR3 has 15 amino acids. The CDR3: CASSDGSDRDNEQFF. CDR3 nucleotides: TGTGCCAGCAGCGACGGCAGCGATAGAGACAATGAGCAGTTCTTC.

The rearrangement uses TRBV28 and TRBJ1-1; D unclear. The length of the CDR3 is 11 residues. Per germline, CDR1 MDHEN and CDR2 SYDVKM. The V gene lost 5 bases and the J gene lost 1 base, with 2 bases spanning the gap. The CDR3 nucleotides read TGTGCCAGCAGTCAGAACACTGAAGCTTTCTTT. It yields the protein CASSQNTEAFF.

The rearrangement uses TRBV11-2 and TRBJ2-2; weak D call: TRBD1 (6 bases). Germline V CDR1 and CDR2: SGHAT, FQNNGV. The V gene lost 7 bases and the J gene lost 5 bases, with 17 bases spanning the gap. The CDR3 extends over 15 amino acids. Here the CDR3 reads CASTERGGETGELFF. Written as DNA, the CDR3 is TGTGCCAGCACCGAGAGAGGGGGTGAAACCGGGGAGCTGTTTTTT.

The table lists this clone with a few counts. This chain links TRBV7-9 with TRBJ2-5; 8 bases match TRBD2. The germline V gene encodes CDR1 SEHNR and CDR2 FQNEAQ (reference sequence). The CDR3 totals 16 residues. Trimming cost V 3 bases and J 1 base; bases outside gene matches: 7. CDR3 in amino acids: CASSFLTSGVQETQYF. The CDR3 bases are TGTGCCAGCAGCTTTCTTACTAGCGGAGTCCAAGAGACCCAGTACTTC.

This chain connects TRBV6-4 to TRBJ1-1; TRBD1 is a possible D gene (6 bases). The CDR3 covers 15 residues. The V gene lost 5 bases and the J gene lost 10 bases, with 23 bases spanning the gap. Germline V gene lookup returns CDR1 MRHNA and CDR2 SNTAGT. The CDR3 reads CASSYTYTGLRGAFF. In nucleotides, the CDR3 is TGTGCCAGCAGTTATACATACACAGGGCTCAGGGGAGCTTTCTTT.

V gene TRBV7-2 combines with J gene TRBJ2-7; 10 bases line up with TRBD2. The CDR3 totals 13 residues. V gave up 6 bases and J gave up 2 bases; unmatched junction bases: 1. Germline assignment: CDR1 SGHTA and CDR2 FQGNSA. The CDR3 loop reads CASRLAGTYEQYF. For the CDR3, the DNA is TGTGCCAGCAGACTAGCGGGGACCTACGAGCAGTACTTC. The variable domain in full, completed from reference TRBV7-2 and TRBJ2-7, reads GAGVSQSPSNKVTEKGKDVELRCDPISGHTALYWYRQSLGQGLEFLIYFQGNSAPDKSGLPSDRFSAERTGGSVSTLTIQRTQQEDSAVYLCASRLAGTYEQYFGPGTRLTVT.